This entry lists 17 T cell receptor beta chains sequenced from one sample in a study of blood T cell repertoires in COVID-19. Only in-frame clones appear in the TCRdb table, and some are missing; sequencing was by immunoSEQ multiplex PCR. This table holds 350,000 to 400,000 clones, 90% to 95% found once. Sequenced input: PBMCs or T cells enriched from blood (not recorded which). The receptors shown here come from a woman in her forties who had been exposed to COVID-19.

The J gene is TRBJ1-1, the V gene TRBV27, with D tentatively TRBD1 (5 bases). Germline V gives CDR1 MNHEY, CDR2 SMNVEV (reference sequence). V lost 8 bases and J 3 bases, leaving 13 bases between the germline ends. This CDR3 spans 13 amino acids. Here the CDR3 DNA reads TGTGCCAGCGCTTTAGGGGTGGACACTGAAGCTTTCTTT. Protein sequence: CASALGVDTEAFF.

V gene TRBV6-2 or TRBV6-3 combines with J gene TRBJ2-7, with a possible D match to TRBD2 (6 bases). In germline, CDR1 is MNHEY, CDR2 SVGEGT. The CDR3 is 12 amino acids. Trimming removed 0 bases from V and 9 bases from J, with 9 bases in between. CDR3 nucleotides: TGTGCCAGCAGTTACTCTACCGGGGGGCAGTACTTC. Residues: CASSYSTGGQYF.

This clone was seen ten or more times. This chain connects TRBV7-8 to TRBJ2-2; 10 nucleotides align to TRBD2. This CDR3 spans 21 amino acids. The germline gives CDR1 SGHVS, CDR2 FQNEAQ. V shed 0 bases, J shed 1 base, and the junction held 14 bases outside the gene matches. In DNA, the CDR3 is TGTGCCAGCAGCTTAGCTTACTGGGTTACTAGGACTAGCGGGAACACCGGGGAGCTGTTTTTT. Protein product: CASSLAYWVTRTSGNTGELFF.

The genes are TRBV9 and TRBJ1-1; D gene unclear. V lost 6 bases and J 1 base, leaving 10 bases between the germline ends. CDR3 length: 13 residues. Germline V CDR1 and CDR2: SGDLS, YYNGEE. CDR3 sequence: CASTRQWNTEAFF. CDR3 bases: TGTGCCAGCACTAGGCAGTGGAACACTGAAGCTTTCTTT.

The chain has TRBV10-3 and TRBJ2-3; D not certain. V gave up 5 bases and J gave up 4 bases, with 10 bases separating them. Germline V gene data show CDR1 as ENHRY and CDR2 as SYGVKD. The CDR3 totals 13 residues. Here the CDR3 reads CAISKDNADTQYF. In DNA form, the CDR3 reads TGTGCCATCAGTAAAGACAACGCAGATACGCAGTATTTT.

The genes are TRBV11-3 and TRBJ1-1; 10 positions agree with TRBD1. The CDR3 totals 13 residues. V lost 5 bases, J lost 7 bases, and 4 bases stayed unmatched. Germline assignment: CDR1 SGHNT and CDR2 YENEEA. The CDR3: CASSPWDRGEAFF. In nucleotides, the CDR3 is TGTGCCAGCAGCCCGTGGGACAGGGGTGAAGCTTTCTTT.

V gene TRBV15 combines with J gene TRBJ2-5; D gene ambiguous. Germline CDR1 and CDR2: LNHNV and YYDKDF (reference sequence). The CDR3 length is 15 residues. V gave up 0 bases and J gave up 5 bases, with 13 bases separating them. CDR3 sequence (DNA): TGTGCCACCAGCAGAGATCGGTCGGGTTCTGAGACCCAGTACTTC. It translates to CATSRDRSGSETQYF. Looking up the rest from reference TRBV15 and TRBJ2-5 gives the full variable domain: DAMVIQNPRYQVTQFGKPVTLSCSQTLNHNVMYWYQQKSSQAPKLLFHYYDKDFNNEADTPDNFQSRRPNTSFCFLDIRSPGLGDTAMYLCATSRDRSGSETQYFGPGTRLLVL.

The chain combines TRBV15 with TRBJ2-2, with TRBD1 identical over 9 bases. This CDR3 is built from 18 residues. The germline V gene has CDR1 LNHNV and CDR2 YYDKDF (reference sequence). V shed 2 bases, J shed 1 base, and the junction held 8 bases outside the gene matches. The CDR3 region is CATSRTRPGQGNTGELFF. Here the CDR3 DNA reads TGTGCCACCAGCAGAACACGACCGGGACAGGGGAACACCGGGGAGCTGTTTTTT.

This clone was observed a single time. This sample also contains other DNA sequences that code for the same CDR3. This chain links TRBV18 with TRBJ1-1; D is unresolved. The V end lost 3 bases, the J end lost 0 bases, and 5 bases lay between the germline ends. The CDR3 spans 13 residues. Germline lookup yields CDR1 KGHSH and CDR2 LQKENI. CDR3 in DNA: TGTGCCAGCTCACCGGCCGTGAACACTGAAGCTTTCTTT. Amino acids: CASSPAVNTEAFF.

The V and J genes are TRBV6-1 and TRBJ1-4; D perhaps matches TRBD1 (5 bases). Germline CDR1 reads MNHNS; CDR2 reads SASEGT. The V end lost 1 base, the J end lost 7 bases, and 13 bases lay between the germline ends. The CDR3 spans 15 residues. CDR3 coding DNA: TGTGCCAGCAGTGAAGAGGGCCAGGGTGCTGAAAAACTGTTTTTT. Its protein product is CASSEEGQGAEKLFF.

The gene calls are TRBV10-3 and TRBJ2-7, with a possible D match to TRBD1 (6 bases). Trimming removed 5 bases from V and 3 bases from J, with 8 bases in between. Germline loops: CDR1 ENHRY, CDR2 SYGVKD. This CDR3 has 12 amino acids. The CDR3 DNA follows: TGTGCCATCAGTACAGGGAACTACGAGCAGTACTTC. Its protein product is CAISTGNYEQYF.

The rearrangement uses TRBV5-4 and TRBJ2-1; the D gene is possibly TRBD1 (5 bases). Germline V CDR1 and CDR2: SGHNT, YYREEE (reference sequence). The length of the CDR3 is 17 residues. Trimming removed 0 bases at V and 7 bases at J, with 20 bases between. DNA for the CDR3: TGTGCCAGCAGCTTGGAGGCCTTGGGGTCACCAGGGAATGAGCAGTTCTTC. Its protein product is CASSLEALGSPGNEQFF. The full variable domain, its missing parts supplied by reference TRBV5-4 and TRBJ2-1, is ETGVTQSPTHLIKTRGQQVTLRCSSQSGHNTVSWYQQALGQGPQFIFQYYREEENGRGNFPPRFSGLQFPNYSSELNVNALELDDSALYLCASSLEALGSPGNEQFFGPGTRLTVL.

This clone appeared once. The chain joins TRBV29-1 to TRBJ2-7; D uncertain. The V end was cut by 7 bases, the J end by 5 bases, with 15 bases between. The CDR3 totals 12 residues. Per the germline V gene, CDR1 is SQVTM and CDR2 is ANQGSEA. The CDR3 here is CSATLVEHEQYF. CDR3 in DNA: TGCAGCGCCACCTTAGTCGAGCACGAGCAGTACTTC.

Only a few counts were recorded for this clone. Other DNA sequences in the same sample also yield this CDR3. J is TRBJ2-7 and V is TRBV3-1 (or the pseudogene TRBV3-2), with a tentative D call TRBD1 (6 bases). CDR1 LGHDT and CDR2 YNNKEL come from the germline V gene (reference sequence). V was clipped by 4 bases and J by 2 bases, with 9 bases between them. The CDR3 contains 13 residues. The CDR3 loop reads CASSRGQTYEQYF. Written as DNA, the CDR3 is TGTGCCAGCAGCCGAGGACAGACCTACGAGCAGTACTTC.

V usage is TRBV6-5 and J usage is TRBJ2-5, with D possibly being TRBD1 (5 bases). The V and J ends lost 11 bases and 5 bases respectively, with 21 bases between them. The CDR3 contains 14 residues. Looked up from germline, CDR1 is MNHEY and CDR2 is SVGAGI. CDR3 region: CAGAKDPILETQYF. For the CDR3, the DNA is TGTGCCGGGGCGAAGGACCCAATCCTGGAGACCCAGTACTTC.

The V gene is TRBV19, the J gene TRBJ1-1; a weak D match, TRBD1 (6 bases). The germline V and J ends were trimmed by 6 bases and 1 base, with 12 bases remaining between them. Germline V CDR1 and CDR2: LNHDA, SQIVND (reference sequence). The CDR3 has 14 residues. The CDR3 sequence is CASSTGTRNTEAFF. CDR3 DNA sequence: TGTGCCAGTAGCACGGGGACACGGAACACTGAAGCTTTCTTT.

V is TRBV5-1 and J is TRBJ1-2; tentative D call: TRBD1 (5 bases). CDR1 is SGHRS, CDR2 YFSETQ, per germline. V lost 4 bases, J lost 8 bases, and 18 bases lay in between. The CDR3 covers 14 residues. The CDR3 coding sequence is TGCGCCAGCAGCCAAGAAATCGGGGGGAGAGGCTACACCTTC. This translates into CASSQEIGGRGYTF.